This T cell receptor beta chain was identified during a study of blood T cell repertoires in COVID-19. Background on the study: Italy, Spain and the United States were the sources of the convalescent and acute COVID-19 samples. PBMCs, B-cell-depleted T cells, or T cells were the source of the cDNA or gDNA that made up the material.

In the authors' workflow: The authors estimated nucleated cell counts from reference gene primer amplification. Sequencing used immunoSEQ multiplex PCR; TCRdb keeps in-frame clones, though not all of them. The DNA was the basis for D and trimming; V, J and clone size are from that table. The sample holds a few hundred thousand clones, 82% seen once. CDR1 MNHEY and CDR2 SMNVEV come from the germline V gene (reference sequence). The CDR3 is made up of 15 amino acids. V shed 5 bases and J shed 7 bases, with 15 bases lying between them. This TCR was recovered from a woman between 18 and 29 years old with acute or convalescent COVID-19. The rearrangement uses TRBV27 and TRBJ1-6, with a possible D match to TRBD1 (5 bases). Sequenced: peripheral blood. The CDR3 sequence is CASSREGRGNSPLHF. CDR3 DNA sequence: TGTGCCAGCAGTAGAGAGGGACGGGGGAATTCACCCCTCCACTTT.